These T cell receptor beta chains were read from a single sample in a study of shared clonotypes between healthy human individuals. Produced via immunoSEQ multiplex PCR; TCRdb's table is partial and in-frame only. The sample has around 990,000 clones, 70% to 80% seen once; the top ten hold more than 0.85%. The specimen was memory CD4+ T cells from PBMCs. The receptors here all came from a man younger than 35 in good health. Some clones in this sample may be carry-over from other donors' samples. Both conserved end residues are part of each CDR3. D genes are given only for firm matches. For some rows the clone size is stated as once, few or many, or as a class when expanded; others skip it.

j_call | v_call | clone_size | d_call | cdr3_aa | cdr3_nt
TRBJ2-3 | TRBV27 | - | TRBD2 | CASKQGLAGVADTQYF | TGTGCCAGCAAACAGGGACTAGCGGGGGTCGCAGATACGCAGTATTTT
TRBJ2-7 | TRBV2 | - | - | CASSERTRSSYEQYF | TGTGCCAGCAGTGAAAGGACCAGGAGCTCCTACGAGCAGTACTTC
TRBJ2-2 | TRBV1 | - | - | CTSKTSGNYTGELFF | TGCACCAGCAAGACTAGCGGTAATTACACCGGGGAGCTGTTTTTT
TRBJ1-1 | TRBV7-2 | - | - | CASNRQQNTEAFF | TGTGCCAGCAATCGACAGCAGAACACTGAAGCTTTCTTT
TRBJ2-2 | TRBV11-2 | once | TRBD1 | CASSLVRGRRGTGELFF | TGTGCCAGCAGCTTAGTCAGGGGGCGCCGGGGGACCGGGGAGCTGTTTTTT
TRBJ1-1 | TRBV30 | - | TRBD1 | CAWSVHTGGGNTEAFF | TGTGCCTGGAGTGTACACACAGGGGGGGGGAACACTGAAGCTTTCTTT
TRBJ2-7 | TRBV5-3 | - | TRBD2 | CARSWGLAGDCEQYF | TGTGCCAGAAGCTGGGGACTAGCGGGAGACTGCGAGCAGTACTTC
TRBJ1-4 | TRBV28 | few | - | CASSSPGAAEGKLFF | TGTGCCAGCAGTTCCCCCGGGGCAGCCGAGGGAAAACTGTTTTTT
TRBJ1-6 | TRBV6-1 | few | - | CASSEQLPNSPLHF | TGTGCCAGCAGTGAACAACTGCCCAATTCACCCCTCCACTTT
TRBJ2-7 | TRBV19 | - | TRBD1 | CASRAGTGRSYEQYF | TGTGCCAGTAGGGCCGGGACAGGACGCTCCTACGAGCAGTACTTC
TRBJ2-5 | TRBV2 | - | TRBD2 | CASTRLAGGETQYF | TGTGCCAGCACCAGACTAGCGGGAGGGGAGACCCAGTACTTC
TRBJ1-1 | TRBV30 | - | - | CARQDAEAFF | TGTGCCCGGCAGGACGCTGAAGCTTTCTTT
TRBJ2-3 | TRBV29-1 | - | TRBD2 | CSGLAVLSTDTQYF | TGCAGCGGCCTAGCGGTTCTCAGCACAGATACGCAGTATTTT
TRBJ1-6 | TRBV30 | - | - | CAWITGNSPLHF | TGTGCCTGGATAACAGGGAATTCACCCCTCCACTTT
TRBJ2-5 | TRBV7-2 | - | TRBD2 | CASSLATSSGQETQYF | TGTGCCAGCAGCCTAGCCACCTCTAGCGGGCAAGAGACCCAGTACTTC
TRBJ2-5 | TRBV6-5 | few | TRBD1 | CASRGGQGAETQYF | TGTGCCAGCAGGGGGGGACAGGGGGCAGAGACCCAGTACTTC
TRBJ2-1 | TRBV6-4 | - | TRBD2 | CASITTRLASNYEQFF | TGTGCCAGCATTACCACTAGACTAGCTTCTAACTATGAGCAGTTCTTC
TRBJ2-1 | TRBV7-3 | - | TRBD2 | CASSLVSSGRAADEQFF | TGTGCCAGCAGCTTAGTGTCTAGCGGGAGGGCCGCGGATGAGCAGTTCTTC
TRBJ2-2 | TRBV11-1 | many | - | CARLRPPVRAGELFF | TGTGCCAGACTTCGTCCTCCGGTTCGCGCCGGGGAGCTGTTTTTT
TRBJ2-3 | TRBV14 | - | - | CASSQGTRGPDTQYF | TGTGCCAGCAGCCAAGGAACTCGGGGGCCAGATACGCAGTATTTT
TRBJ2-1 | TRBV10-3 | - | - | CATGRGADNEQFF | TGTGCCACCGGCCGGGGGGCCGACAATGAGCAGTTCTTC
TRBJ2-1 | TRBV2 | many | - | CASSYQGTSSYNEQFF | TGTGCCAGCAGCTATCAGGGCACTTCTTCTTACAATGAGCAGTTCTTC
TRBJ1-1 | TRBV11-2 | many | - | CASSFVGPKLIKAFF | TGTGCCAGCAGCTTTGTCGGACCGAAACTGATCAAAGCTTTCTTT
TRBJ2-3 | TRBV7-3 | once | - | CASSSGTGIDTQYF | TGTGCCAGCAGCTCTGGAACTGGGATAGATACGCAGTATTTT
TRBJ2-7 | TRBV5-1 | - | TRBD2 | CASSLSLAGFDEQYF | TGTGCCAGCAGCTTGTCCCTAGCGGGATTCGACGAGCAGTACTTC
TRBJ1-2 | TRBV5-5 | - | - | CASSLVAANPGYGYTF | TGTGCCAGCAGCTTGGTGGCAGCCAACCCTGGGTATGGCTACACCTTC
TRBJ2-2 | TRBV28 | - | - | CASSFGGMTGELFF | TGTGCCAGCAGTTTCGGAGGGATGACCGGGGAGCTGTTTTTT
TRBJ1-2 | TRBV4-1 | - | - | CASSQLNDQGYTF | TGCGCCAGCAGCCAACTAAACGACCAGGGCTACACCTTC
TRBJ2-2 | TRBV4-2 | few | - | CASSQNPHGELFF | TGTGCCAGCAGCCAAAACCCCCACGGGGAGCTGTTTTTT
TRBJ1-1 | TRBV30 | - | - | CAWSRRGGNTEAFF | TGTGCCTGGAGTCGGCGGGGGGGGAACACTGAAGCTTTCTTT